This TCR beta chain was sequenced in a study of blood T cell repertoires in COVID-19. At the level of the study: Some COVID-19 samples were acute and others convalescent; all came from the United States, Italy and Spain.

Enrollees, about 18 to 89 years old, lived in 24 US areas. What the recovered Cohort 3 donors had was two negative PCRs, clearance, or symptom resolution. Assay used: immunoSEQ multiplex PCR; TCRdb lists only in-frame clones, some missing. Counted here are over 200,000 clones, 86% occurring once; the ten biggest clones make up 15% to 18%. Germline CDR1 is SGHAT and CDR2 is FQNNGV. Between the trimmed V and J ends, which lost 2 bases and 1 base, there was a span of 8 bases. This CDR3 comprises 14 residues. This receptor was taken from a man aged 18 to 30 who had recovered from COVID-19. Source material: PBMCs or T cells enriched from blood (not recorded which). This sequence joins TRBV11-2 and TRBJ1-1, with D possibly TRBD1 on 5 matching bases. The CDR3 spells CASSLQQGNTEAFF. The CDR3 DNA reads as TGTGCCAGCAGCTTACAGCAGGGGAACACTGAAGCTTTCTTT. The variable domain in full, with the rest retrieved from reference TRBV11-2 and TRBJ1-1, is EAGVAQSPRYKIIEKRQSVAFWCNPISGHATLYWYQQILGQGPKLLIQFQNNGVVDDSQLPKDRFSAERLKGVDSTLKIQPAKLEDSAVYLCASSLQQGNTEAFFGQGTRLTVV.